This TCR beta chain stems from a study of T cell responses to AZD1222 COVID-19 vaccine. At the level of the study: Second-dose intervals near 4 or 12 weeks were combined. Study-level results: Spike-wide vaccine-associated CD4 TCRs dominated at 160-218 and 743-854. The study identified only five or six AZD1222 recipients as seropositive at baseline.

The CDR3 covers 14 residues. Between the trimmed V and J ends, which lost 3 bases and 3 bases, there was a span of 11 bases. Germline V gives CDR1 SGHTA, CDR2 FQGTGA. Comment on this clone: Its target is not known.

Produced via immunoSEQ multiplex PCR; TCRdb's table is partial and in-frame only. This sample yields 90,000 to 130,000 clones, of which 85% to 90% are seen a single time; approximately 3% belongs to the top ten. The sequence was obtained from an adult in good health. Sequences were derived from peripheral blood, sampled on day 0 of AZD1222 vaccination. The gene calls are TRBV7-3 and TRBJ1-1, with D uncertain. For the CDR3, the DNA is TGTGCCAGCAGCTTGGCTGGGCTGGACACTGAAGCTTTCTTT. Translation gives CASSLAGLDTEAFF.